What follows are 13 T cell receptor beta chains derived from one specimen sequenced in a study of response to subunit inactivated influenza vaccine. From the RT-PCR reads, TCRdb called clonotypes with MiXCR, one entry per CDR3 protein. The data show roughly 790,000 distinct CDR3 sequences, over 20% seen once. The specimen comprised PBMCs from blood, sampled about 5 days after vaccination. The receptors shown here come from a man in his fifties or sixties who received an inactivated influenza vaccine.

J is TRBJ2-7 and V is TRBV5-1; D is ambiguous. The V end was cut by 2 bases, the J end by 4 bases, with 13 bases between. Germline values: CDR1 SGHRS, CDR2 YFSETQ. This CDR3 has 14 amino acids. The CDR3 here is CASSFGRPPYEQYF. Written as DNA, the CDR3 is TGCGCCAGCAGCTTTGGCAGGCCCCCTTACGAGCAGTACTTC.

The chain combines TRBV9 with TRBJ2-5; TRBD2 matches 7 bases. This CDR3 is 15 amino acids long. In germline, CDR1 is SGDLS, CDR2 YYNGEE. The ends lost 3 bases at V and 2 bases at J; junction bases unmatched: 7. The CDR3 DNA sequence: TGTGCCAGCAGCGGTTGGGGGGGATGGCAAGAGACCCAGTACTTC. Amino acids: CASSGWGGWQETQYF.

The rearrangement joins TRBV24-1 to TRBJ2-7; D is possibly TRBD1 (5 bases). Germline lookup yields CDR1 KGHDR and CDR2 SFDVKD. The CDR3 contains 15 residues. V lost 5 bases to trimming and J lost 4 bases, with 17 bases between them. The CDR3 nucleotides are TGTGCCACCAGTGGCGCTGGCCAGGGTGGTTACGAGCAGTACTTC. This gives the protein CATSGAGQGGYEQYF.

This clonotype was picked up a small number of times. The chain joins TRBV3-1 to TRBJ2-7; 9 positions agree with TRBD1. Germline V lookup: CDR1 LGHDT, CDR2 YNNKEL (reference sequence). The CDR3 sequence is 14 residues long. The V segment lost 8 bases and the J segment 7 bases; nucleotides outside the gene matches: 12. CDR3 sequence reads: CASSSSGTGREQYF. The CDR3 nucleotides are TGTGCCAGCTCCTCGTCCGGGACAGGGAGAGAGCAGTACTTC.

This clonotype was recorded a few times. The V and J genes are TRBV20-1 and TRBJ2-3; D uncertain. The CDR3 has 13 residues. From germline, CDR1 is DFQATT and CDR2 SNEGSKA (reference sequence). V lost 1 base to trimming and J lost 5 bases, with 10 bases between them. This CDR3 reads CSARGGRVDTQYF. Here the CDR3 DNA reads TGCAGTGCTAGAGGGGGAAGGGTAGATACGCAGTATTTT.

This clonotype turned up a few times. V gene TRBV12-3 or TRBV12-4 combines with J gene TRBJ1-2; unclear D gene. With 6 bases removed from V and 2 bases from J, the gap between germline ends came to 10 bases. CDR3 length: 13 residues. This chain's CDR3 is CASSPLLNYGYTF. In DNA, the CDR3 is TGTGCCAGCAGCCCACTCTTAAACTATGGCTACACCTTC.

The rearrangement links TRBV20-1 to TRBJ1-2; D is ambiguous. V lost 3 bases and J 2 bases, leaving 7 bases between the germline ends. Germline-derived CDR1 and CDR2 are DFQATT and SNEGSKA (reference sequence). This CDR3 has 12 residues. The CDR3 sequence: CSASTANYGYTF. The CDR3 coding sequence is TGCAGTGCTAGTACGGCAAACTATGGCTACACCTTC.

This clonotype was counted between two and nine times. CDR3 sequence reads: CASSYPGLKDSYNEQFF. CDR3 bases: TGTGCCAGCAGTTACCCAGGGCTAAAGGACAGCTACAATGAGCAGTTCTTC. The chain employs TRBV6-2 or TRBV6-3 and TRBJ2-1; perhaps TRBD1 as D (6 bases). This CDR3 is 17 amino acids long. Germline V gene sequence: CDR1 MNHEY, CDR2 SVGEGT. V lost 2 bases, J lost 3 bases, and 17 bases lay in between.

A single count supports this clonotype. The J gene is TRBJ1-5, the V gene TRBV10-1; D is ambiguous. The CDR3 is 14 residues long. V shed 0 bases and J shed 7 bases, with 10 bases lying between them. From germline, CDR1 is WNHNN and CDR2 SYGVQD (reference sequence). The CDR3 sequence: CASSESSSGQPQHF. DNA for the CDR3: TGCGCCAGCAGTGAGTCGAGTAGCGGCCAGCCCCAGCATTTT.

The rearrangement uses TRBV7-2 and TRBJ1-2, with 10 bases identical to TRBD1. The CDR3 spans 15 residues. V dropped 1 base and J dropped 4; count of bases not matched to a gene: 3. CDR1 is SGHTA, CDR2 FQGNSA, per germline. CDR3 nucleotide sequence: TGTGCCAGCAGCTTAGGTGACAGGGGGCTCTATGGCTACACCTTC. Translating gives CASSLGDRGLYGYTF.

This clonotype was recorded a few times. The chain recombines TRBV7-9 with TRBJ1-1, with a possible D match to TRBD1 (5 bases). Germline CDR1 and CDR2: SEHNR and FQNEAQ (reference sequence). The CDR3 is made up of 14 amino acids. V lost 6 bases, J lost 1 base, and 12 bases lay in between. The DNA of the CDR3 is TGTGCCAGCAGGAATGACAGCTGGAACACTGAAGCTTTCTTT. It encodes CASRNDSWNTEAFF. The entire variable domain, with the rest obtained from reference TRBV7-9 and TRBJ1-1, is as follows: DTGVSQNPRHKITKRGQNVTFRCDPISEHNRLYWYRQTLGQGPEFLTYFQNEAQLEKSRLLSDRFSAERPKGSFSTLEIQRTEQGDSAMYLCASRNDSWNTEAFFGQGTRLTVV.

In this sample, this clonotype turned up a few times. The chain links TRBV5-6 to TRBJ2-1; tentatively, D is TRBD1 (5 bases). This CDR3 contains 18 residues. From germline, CDR1 is SGHDT and CDR2 YYEEEE. Trimming shortened V by 0 bases and J by 3 bases, and 19 bases separated the two germline ends. CDR3 nucleotides: TGTGCCAGCAGCTTGGCCTGGGCAGGGAATATTTTCTACAATGAGCAGTTCTTC. It is translated as CASSLAWAGNIFYNEQFF.

The table lists this clonotype with a few counts. The V call is TRBV20-1, the J call TRBJ1-1, with 12 bases matching TRBD1. Germline trimming cut 5 bases from V and 7 bases from J; bases unmatched to any gene: 11. CDR1 is DFQATT, CDR2 SNEGSKA, per germline (reference sequence). The CDR3 spans 15 residues. The CDR3 nucleotides are TGCAGTGCTGAATCGGGACAGGGGGCGGTTGGTGAAGCTTTCTTT. Residues: CSAESGQGAVGEAFF.